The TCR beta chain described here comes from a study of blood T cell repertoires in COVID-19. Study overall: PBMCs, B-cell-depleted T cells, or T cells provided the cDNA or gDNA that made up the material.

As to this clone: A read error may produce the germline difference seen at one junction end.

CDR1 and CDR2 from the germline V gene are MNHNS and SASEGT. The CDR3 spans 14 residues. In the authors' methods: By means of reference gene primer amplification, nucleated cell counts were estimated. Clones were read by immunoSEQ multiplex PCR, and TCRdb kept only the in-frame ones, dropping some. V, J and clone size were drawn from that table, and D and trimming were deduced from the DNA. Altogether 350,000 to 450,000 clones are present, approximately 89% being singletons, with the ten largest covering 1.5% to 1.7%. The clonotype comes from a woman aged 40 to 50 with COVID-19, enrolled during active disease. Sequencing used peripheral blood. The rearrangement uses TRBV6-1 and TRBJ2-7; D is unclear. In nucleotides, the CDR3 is TGTGCCAGCAGTGAAGCGCTTCGTTTTGTGAGTGTGAACTTC. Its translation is CASSEALRFVSVNF.